This TCR beta chain was observed in a study of T cells in Graves' hyperthyroidism and ophthalmopathy. Notes on the study in general: A 13 V-J model separated ophthalmopathy from stable hyperthyroidism.

The V gene lost 0 bases and the J gene lost 6 bases, with 1 base spanning the gap. This CDR3 comprises 11 residues. Germline V gives CDR1 KGHDR, CDR2 SFDVKD. RNA transcripts yielded amplified TCR beta CDR3 regions. Researchers ran a first-round RT-PCR on the TCR CDR3 using the HTBI primer set. In TCRdb, the multiplex PCR reads were re-called with MiXCR into one record per CDR3 protein. The sample contains over 650,000 distinct CDR3 sequences, 45% of which appear only once. This clonotype was found many times. What it recognizes is unknown. The material sequenced was peripheral blood or thyroid tissue (not recorded which). The chain combines TRBV24-1 with TRBJ1-1; no clear D gene. This receptor was obtained from an adult man with Graves' disease, either hyperthyroidism or ophthalmopathy (not recorded which). In DNA form, the CDR3 reads TGTGCCACCAGTGATTTGTCTGAAGCTTTCTTT. This encodes CATSDLSEAFF.